These T cell receptor beta chains were read from a single sample in a study of T cell responses to AZD1222 COVID-19 vaccine. This table comes from immunoSEQ multiplex PCR, and its TCRdb copy is limited to in-frame clones, with some not included. The table records more than 150,000 clones, around 94% of them present only once. Sequences were derived from peripheral blood, sampled on day 0 of AZD1222 vaccination. The source is an adult in good health. Each CDR3 is given with its conserved first and last residue. Each record gives: V gene, D gene, J gene, clone size, CDR3 DNA, CDR3 protein. The D gene is left open where the match is weak. Clone size is given for some rows only: seen once, a few or many times, or a class if the clone is expanded.

TRBV19,.,TRBJ2-7,.,TGTGCCAGTAGTATAGGACACTTAGACTCCTACGAGCAGTACTTC,CASSIGHLDSYEQYF
TRBV30,TRBD1,TRBJ1-2,.,TGTGCCTGGAGTAATAGACAGGGCGGCGGCTACACCTTC,CAWSNRQGGGYTF
TRBV28,.,TRBJ1-5,.,TGTGCCAGCAGTGATCACAGGGTCGATGTCAATCAGCCCCAGCATTTT,CASSDHRVDVNQPQHF
TRBV2,.,TRBJ1-3,.,TGTGCCAGCGGCCGTGGAAGGGGCTCTGGAAACACCATATATTTT,CASGRGRGSGNTIYF
TRBV28,TRBD1,TRBJ1-6,.,TGTGCCAGCAGAGTACAGGGGAGGAATAATTCACCCCTCCACTTT,CASRVQGRNNSPLHF
TRBV11-3,TRBD2,TRBJ2-1,.,TGTGCCAGCAGCACCGGACTAGCGGGAGCGGGTGAGCAGTTCTTC,CASSTGLAGAGEQFF
TRBV25-1,TRBD1,TRBJ2-2,.,TGTGCCAGCAGACAGGGGGCAGGCGGGGAGCTGTTTTTT,CASRQGAGGELFF
TRBV5-5,.,TRBJ1-1,.,TGTGCCAGCAGCTTGGCCTCAGAGAGGTCTGAAGCTTTCTTT,CASSLASERSEAFF
TRBV10-3,.,TRBJ1-2,once,TGTGCCATCAGGACCTGGAAAGGGGAGGACTATGGCTACACCTTC,CAIRTWKGEDYGYTF
TRBV4-1,.,TRBJ1-1,once,TGCGCCAGCAGCCTATACAGGGACGGCACTGAAGCTTTCTTT,CASSLYRDGTEAFF
TRBV3-1/TRBV3-2,.,TRBJ1-4,.,TGTGCCAGCAGAGGACAGCCTAATGAAAAACTGTTTTTT,CASRGQPNEKLFF
TRBV11-2,.,TRBJ1-2,few,TGTGCCAGCAGCTTAGTAAGTGTGAACAGAAACTATGGCTACACCTTC,CASSLVSVNRNYGYTF
TRBV30,.,TRBJ2-1,.,TGTGCCTGCAGAGGTCTGGCCTACAATGAGCAGTTCTTC,CACRGLAYNEQFF
TRBV27,.,TRBJ2-7,.,TGTGCCAGCAGTTTATCAGGTCCCCTTTACGAGCAGTACTTC,CASSLSGPLYEQYF
TRBV6-4,.,TRBJ2-1,once,TGTGCCAGCAGTGACCCCAGTCTAAGCGATGAGCAGTTCTTC,CASSDPSLSDEQFF
TRBV5-8,.,TRBJ1-5,.,TGTGCCAGCAGCTTAAGTTCGGGGAGGGGCAATCAGCCCCAGCATTTT,CASSLSSGRGNQPQHF
TRBV27,.,TRBJ1-2,.,TGTGCCAGCAGTTTTAGAGAGAGCGGATATGGCTACACCTTC,CASSFRESGYGYTF
TRBV7-8,.,TRBJ1-2,.,TGTGCCAGCAGCTTAGAGGTGGGGGTTGGGACAAACGGCTACACCTTC,CASSLEVGVGTNGYTF
TRBV10-3,.,TRBJ2-1,.,TGTGCCATCAGTGAGTTCGACTACAATGAGCAGTTCTTC,CAISEFDYNEQFF
TRBV5-1,.,TRBJ1-1,.,TGCGCCAGCAGCTTGGGGAGTAGGGGATGGACTGAAGCTTTCTTT,CASSLGSRGWTEAFF
TRBV7-9,TRBD1,TRBJ2-1,once,TGTGCCAGCAGCTTACTACCGACAGGGAGCTCCTACAATGAGCAGTTCTTC,CASSLLPTGSSYNEQFF
TRBV19,.,TRBJ1-5,.,TGTGCCAGTAGTATTGGTTATCAGCCCCAGCATTTT,CASSIGYQPQHF
TRBV19,TRBD2,TRBJ2-1,.,TGTGCCAGTAACTCGCTAGCGGGCTCCTACAATGAGCAGTTCTTC,CASNSLAGSYNEQFF
TRBV15,.,TRBJ1-2,.,TGTGCCACCAGCAGAGATAGATATCCCGGCGGCTACACCTTC,CATSRDRYPGGYTF
TRBV6-6,TRBD1,TRBJ1-3,.,TGTGCCAGCAGTCTGAAGAGGCGGGACAGCCGCGGTGGAAACACCATATATTTT,CASSLKRRDSRGGNTIYF
TRBV27,.,TRBJ1-1,.,TGTGCCAGCAGTTCAAACGGGGGAGCGAACACTGAAGCTTTCTTT,CASSSNGGANTEAFF
TRBV7-2,TRBD1,TRBJ1-3,.,TGTGCCAGCAGCCTTACAGGGGGCGATGGAAACACCATATATTTT,CASSLTGGDGNTIYF
TRBV5-6,.,TRBJ2-2,.,TGTGCCAGCAGCCTCAGACCGAACACCGGGGAGCTGTTTTTT,CASSLRPNTGELFF
TRBV27,TRBD2,TRBJ2-1,.,TGTGCCAGCAGTCCTCAAATCGCGGGGGGGAATGAGCAGTTCTTC,CASSPQIAGGNEQFF
TRBV10-3,.,TRBJ2-3,.,TGTGCCATCAATAGCGGCGAACACACAGATACGCAGTATTTT,CAINSGEHTDTQYF
TRBV3-1/TRBV3-2,.,TRBJ1-2,.,TGTGCCAGCAGCCAAGATGGCAGGCCAATGGGGGGCTACACCTTC,CASSQDGRPMGGYTF
TRBV4-2,.,TRBJ1-3,.,TGTGCCAGCAGCCAGGGGACACTCTCTGGAAACACCATATATTTT,CASSQGTLSGNTIYF
TRBV4-3,TRBD1,TRBJ1-3,once,TGCGCCAGCAGCCCGGGTGGACAGGGTGGAAACACCATATATTTT,CASSPGGQGGNTIYF
TRBV28,.,TRBJ1-6,.,TGTGCCAGCAGTTCTTCCGGGACTGGGGAATCACCCCTCCACTTT,CASSSSGTGESPLHF
TRBV25-1,.,TRBJ1-2,.,TGTGCCAGCAGTGAATCAAATACGCCTAACTATGGCTACACCTTC,CASSESNTPNYGYTF
TRBV4-2,.,TRBJ1-6,.,TGTGCCAGCAGCCCCTCATTCAGGGACACGGCACCCCTCCACTTT,CASSPSFRDTAPLHF
TRBV5-5,.,TRBJ1-2,.,TGTGCCAGCGGGGCGAACAACTATGGCTACACCTTC,CASGANNYGYTF
TRBV5-5,TRBD1,TRBJ1-6,.,TGTGCCAGCAGACCTTGGACAGGGTCGTTATCCTATAATTCACCCCTCCACTTT,CASRPWTGSLSYNSPLHF
TRBV3-1/TRBV3-2,TRBD2,TRBJ2-1,.,TGTGCCAGCAGCCAAGGCGGGGGGAGGGCCTACAATGAGCAGTTCTTC,CASSQGGGRAYNEQFF
TRBV5-5,.,TRBJ1-5,.,TGTGCCAGCAGCCCGAAACCCCCCGGTAGTCAGCAGCCCCAGCATTTT,CASSPKPPGSQQPQHF
TRBV6-2/TRBV6-3,.,TRBJ1-2,.,TGTGCCAGCAGTTACCCCGGGATTTACTATGGCTACACCTTC,CASSYPGIYYGYTF
TRBV28,TRBD2,TRBJ2-7,.,TGTGCCAGCGTTATAGCGGGATCTTTAGGCTACGAGCAGTACTTC,CASVIAGSLGYEQYF
TRBV29-1,.,TRBJ2-5,.,TGCAGCGTTGACGGGAGCAGGGGGGAGACCCAGTACTTC,CSVDGSRGETQYF
TRBV5-4,.,TRBJ1-3,.,TGTGCCAGCAGCCCACGGGGGACTGGAAACACCATATATTTT,CASSPRGTGNTIYF
TRBV7-2,.,TRBJ2-1,.,TGTGCCAGCAGCTTTAGGTCGGCGCGATACAATGAGCAGTTCTTC,CASSFRSARYNEQFF
TRBV5-6,TRBD1,TRBJ2-2,once,TGTGCCAGCAGCTTGATTGACAGGGACACCGGGGAGCTGTTTTTT,CASSLIDRDTGELFF
TRBV7-6,TRBD1,TRBJ1-4,once,TGTGCCAGCAGCTTAGAGACCGGGACAGGGAGAGGGGCAACTAATGAAAAACTGTTTTTT,CASSLETGTGRGATNEKLFF
TRBV18,.,TRBJ2-7,once,TGTGCCAGCTCACCAAGGCTCGACAGAAGCTCCTACGAGCAGTACTTC,CASSPRLDRSSYEQYF
TRBV6-6,.,TRBJ1-1,.,TGTGCCAGCAGTTACAAAAGGGGCGCGAACACTGAAGCTTTCTTT,CASSYKRGANTEAFF
TRBV7-2,.,TRBJ1-1,.,TGTGCCAGCACTCTGACAGGCGGGACTGAAGCTTTCTTT,CASTLTGGTEAFF
TRBV6-1,.,TRBJ1-2,.,TGTGCCAGCAGTGAAACGGGACAAAGCTACTATGGCTACACCTTC,CASSETGQSYYGYTF
TRBV28,.,TRBJ1-1,.,TGTGCCAGCAGTTTGTCAACCGAAGCTTTCTTT,CASSLSTEAFF
TRBV6-1,.,TRBJ2-1,.,TGTGCCAGCAGTGAATGGTACCGAGGGGAGTACAATGAGCAGTTCTTC,CASSEWYRGEYNEQFF
TRBV27,.,TRBJ2-7,.,TGTGCCAGCAGTTACGGGGGGCAGTACGAGCAGTACTTC,CASSYGGQYEQYF
TRBV7-6,.,TRBJ1-1,.,TGTGCCAGCAGCTTAGGGCGGAACACTGAAGCTTTCTTT,CASSLGRNTEAFF
TRBV29-1,.,TRBJ1-3,.,TGCAGCGTTTCCCACTCTGGAAACACCATATATTTT,CSVSHSGNTIYF
TRBV7-8,.,TRBJ1-1,.,TGTGCCAGCAGCTTAGTCCCCATGAACACTGAAGCTTTCTTT,CASSLVPMNTEAFF
TRBV9,.,TRBJ1-1,.,TGTGCCAGCAGCCCCTCCGGGCGGACTGAAGCTTTCTTT,CASSPSGRTEAFF
TRBV21-1,.,TRBJ1-5,few,TGTGCCGGGATAGGGACCGGGACAGGCCTAGTGCCCCAGCATTTT,CAGIGTGTGLVPQHF
TRBV7-8,TRBD1,TRBJ2-7,.,TGTGCCAGCAGCAACCGACAGGGACCCTCCTACGAGCAGTACTTC,CASSNRQGPSYEQYF